The 19 T cell receptor beta chains reported below all come from one sample, sequenced in a study of shared clonotypes between healthy human individuals. Some clones are missing from TCRdb's copy, which holds only in-frame ones; the method was immunoSEQ multiplex PCR. This sample carries hundreds of thousands of clones, 90% to 96% of them seen once, and the ten largest clones take approximately 0.06%. The sequenced sample was naive CD4+ T cells sorted from blood. Described subset: CD45RA+ positively selected. These TCRs come from a woman in her thirties in good health.

Of note for this clone: Other DNA variants within this sample encode the same CDR3. This chain joins TRBV27 and TRBJ1-4; perhaps TRBD1 as D (5 bases). Germline V CDR1 and CDR2: MNHEY, SMNVEV (reference sequence). The CDR3 loop spans 13 amino acids. Trimming pared 1 base from V and 7 bases from J, leaving 7 bases between. CDR3 DNA: TGTGCCAGCAGTTTATTTAGGGGTGAAAAACTGTTTTTT. Encoded protein: CASSLFRGEKLFF.

The rearrangement uses TRBV6-6 and TRBJ2-7, with D perhaps TRBD2 (5 bases). Germline V gene lookup returns CDR1 MNHNY and CDR2 SVGAGI (reference sequence). The CDR3 is 15 amino acids. V lost 2 bases and J lost 3, with 14 bases in between. CDR3 sequence (DNA): TGTGCCAGCAGTTACGGGAGAAGTCCTAGCTACGAGCAGTACTTC. The encoded protein is CASSYGRSPSYEQYF.

This clone was observed once. This chain connects TRBV11-2 to TRBJ2-7; possibly TRBD2 for D (6 bases). Trimming took off 2 bases at V and 2 bases at J, with 16 bases between the two ends. CDR3 size: 16 residues. Per the germline V gene, CDR1 is SGHAT and CDR2 is FQNNGV. CDR3 DNA sequence: TGTGCCAGCAGCTTACGTCCTTGGCGGGGAGCCTACGAGCAGTACTTC. It codes for CASSLRPWRGAYEQYF.

The rearrangement uses TRBV18 and TRBJ2-7, with 8 bases aligning to TRBD2. Germline lookup yields CDR1 KGHSH and CDR2 LQKENI. V shed 6 bases and J 1 base; nucleotides not matched to a gene: 5. The CDR3 is 14 amino acids. CDR3 DNA: TGTGCCAGCTCGGCCAGCGGGAGTTCCTACGAGCAGTACTTC. It translates to CASSASGSSYEQYF. The entire variable domain, with the rest obtained from reference TRBV18 and TRBJ2-7, is as follows: NAGVMQNPRHLVRRRGQEARLRCSPMKGHSHVYWYRQLPEEGLKFMVYLQKENIIDESGMPKERFSAEFPKEGPSILRIQQVVRGDSAAYFCASSASGSSYEQYFGPGTRLTVT.

The J gene is TRBJ1-2, the V gene TRBV28, with unresolved D. Germline values: CDR1 MDHEN, CDR2 SYDVKM. V was pared by 5 bases and J by 3 bases, with 19 bases between. This CDR3 comprises 16 residues. The CDR3 DNA follows: TGTGCCAGCAGTCCTTACCGAATGGGAATGGACTATGGCTACACCTTC. It is translated as CASSPYRMGMDYGYTF.

V is TRBV18 and J is TRBJ2-7, with 15 bases fitting TRBD2. CDR1 is KGHSH, CDR2 LQKENI, per germline. This CDR3 has 17 residues. Trimming removed 0 bases from V and 7 bases from J; junction bases left unmatched: 7. CDR3 sequence: CASSPPGLAGGPGEQYF. The CDR3 DNA reads TGTGCCAGCTCACCACCCGGACTAGCGGGAGGGCCGGGGGAGCAGTACTTC.

The chain joins TRBV7-2 to TRBJ1-5; unclear D gene. Per the germline V gene, CDR1 is SGHTA and CDR2 is FQGNSA. Trimming cost V 2 bases and J 4 bases, with 12 bases left between them. This CDR3 contains 15 residues. The DNA for the CDR3 is TGTGCCAGCAGCTTACAGGCCGCCCCTAATCAGCCCCAGCATTTT. Encoded protein: CASSLQAAPNQPQHF.

V gene TRBV5-1 combines with J gene TRBJ2-1; TRBD2 aligns across 13 bases. Germline-derived CDR1 and CDR2 are SGHRS and YFSETQ. J was trimmed by 4 bases and V by 4 bases; bases with no gene match: 5. The CDR3 length is 16 residues. CDR3 sequence (DNA): TGCGCCAGCAGCCACCAACTAGCGGGAGGGTACAATGAGCAGTTCTTC. Protein product: CASSHQLAGGYNEQFF.

The chain recombines TRBV15 with TRBJ2-5; perhaps TRBD2 as D (5 bases). V lost 0 bases to trimming and J lost 5 bases, with 16 bases between them. CDR3 size: 16 residues. Germline values: CDR1 LNHNV, CDR2 YYDKDF (reference sequence). The CDR3, as DNA: TGTGCCACCAGCAGAGATCTTCGGGGATTAACCGAGACCCAGTACTTC. This sequence encodes CATSRDLRGLTETQYF.

This sequence joins TRBV18 and TRBJ2-7; the D is unclear. CDR1 KGHSH and CDR2 LQKENI come from the germline V gene. The germline V and J ends were trimmed by 3 bases and 0 bases, with 18 bases remaining between them. There are 17 residues in the CDR3. The CDR3 is CASSPPRQVPLSYEQYF. The CDR3 nucleotides are TGTGCCAGCTCACCCCCGCGGCAGGTCCCCCTCTCCTACGAGCAGTACTTC.

Remarks on this clone: The same CDR3 is also encoded by other DNA sequences in this sample. The rearrangement uses TRBV20-1 and TRBJ2-5; D is unclear. Germline V gene data show CDR1 as DFQATT and CDR2 as SNEGSKA (reference sequence). Trimming stripped 3 bases from V and 5 bases from J, with 4 bases between. The length of the CDR3 is 10 residues. The CDR3 loop is CSARRETQYF. CDR3 DNA: TGCAGTGCTAGGAGGGAGACCCAGTACTTC.

This chain connects TRBV18 to TRBJ2-5; 11 bases line up with TRBD1. CDR3 length: 16 amino acids. J lost 2 bases, V lost 2 bases, and 4 bases had no gene match. Germline V gene sequence: CDR1 KGHSH, CDR2 LQKENI. DNA for the CDR3: TGTGCCAGCTCACCATTGGGGACAGGGGGTCAAGAGACCCAGTACTTC. This gives the protein CASSPLGTGGQETQYF.

This clone is a singleton in its sample. The V gene is TRBV5-1, the J gene TRBJ2-5, with 11 bases aligning to TRBD2. The J call may be wrong; the DNA end is better matched by TRBJ2-7. The CDR3 extends over 15 amino acids. Germline V gene sequence: CDR1 SGHRS, CDR2 YFSETQ. The DNA of the CDR3 is TGCGCCAGCAGCAGAACTAGCGGGAGCCCCTACGAGCAGTACTTC. Translation gives CASSRTSGSPYEQYF.

The J gene is TRBJ1-6, the V gene TRBV4-1; D is unresolved. The germline gives CDR1 MGHRA, CDR2 YSYEKL. V was clipped by 1 base and J by 7 bases, with 17 bases between them. This CDR3 region has 17 residues. In nucleotides, the CDR3 is TGCGCCAGCAGCCAAGGAATGGGTCGGTCTTTAAATTCACCCCTCCACTTT. The encoded protein is CASSQGMGRSLNSPLHF.

V usage is TRBV2 and J usage is TRBJ2-5; tentatively, D is TRBD1 (6 bases). Looked up from germline, CDR1 is SNHLY and CDR2 is FYNNEI. The CDR3 covers 14 residues. V lost 0 bases, J lost 11 bases, and 16 bases lay in between. The CDR3 coding sequence is TGTGCCAGCAGTGAAGCGGGAAACAGGGTTGAGCAGTACTTC. The encoded protein is CASSEAGNRVEQYF.

This chain joins TRBV28 and TRBJ1-5; D is perhaps TRBD1 (6 bases). The germline V gene encodes CDR1 MDHEN and CDR2 SYDVKM. The length of the CDR3 is 15 residues. V was cut by 2 bases and J by 6 bases, with 14 bases left in between. The CDR3 sequence is CASSLPNRVFQPQHF. CDR3 sequence (DNA): TGTGCCAGCAGTTTACCGAACAGGGTTTTTCAGCCCCAGCATTTT.

This clone was counted a few times. The chain uses TRBV7-2 and TRBJ1-1; D not certain. Germline CDR1 reads SGHTA; CDR2 reads FQGNSA. This CDR3 contains 13 residues. Trimming left V 5 bases short and J 0 bases short, with 7 bases between. The CDR3 is CASSALMNTEAFF. The CDR3 region has the DNA TGTGCCAGCAGCGCGCTCATGAACACTGAAGCTTTCTTT.

Only one count was recorded for this clone. The chain joins TRBV2 to TRBJ2-3; TRBD2 matches at 8 bases. This CDR3 is built from 15 residues. Trimming at V came to 8 bases and at J to 4 bases, leaving 11 bases not matched to a gene. Germline CDR1 reads SNHLY; CDR2 reads FYNNEI. The CDR3 protein is CASVSSGSRADTQYF. CDR3 in DNA: TGTGCCAGCGTTTCCAGCGGGAGTAGGGCAGATACGCAGTATTTT. Using reference TRBV2 and TRBJ2-3 for the parts outside the CDR3, the full variable domain is EPEVTQTPSHQVTQMGQEVILRCVPISNHLYFYWYRQILGQKVEFLVSFYNNEISEKSEIFDDQFSVERPDGSNFTLKIRSTKLEDSAMYFCASVSSGSRADTQYFGPGTRLTVL.

The chain is built from TRBV28 and TRBJ1-1; D is possibly TRBD1 (5 bases). The germline CDR1 and CDR2 sequences are MDHEN and SYDVKM. V was trimmed by 3 bases and J by 1 base, leaving 9 bases between them. This CDR3 has 14 amino acids. CDR3 DNA: TGTGCCAGCAGTTTTCACAGGCGGAACACTGAAGCTTTCTTT. It translates to CASSFHRRNTEAFF. Supplemented by reference TRBV28 and TRBJ1-1, the full variable domain reads DVKVTQSSRYLVKRTGEKVFLECVQDMDHENMFWYRQDPGLGLRLIYFSYDVKMKEKGDIPEGYSVSREKKERFSLILESASTNQTSMYLCASSFHRRNTEAFFGQGTRLTVV.